The 3 T cell receptor beta chains below all came from one sample that was sequenced in a study of T cell repertoires in cytomegalovirus infection. TCRdb re-analysed the reads in MiXCR, keeping a single row per CDR3 protein. The data show some 900,000 distinct CDR3 sequences, about 31% seen once. No antigen has been assigned to these receptors. The source material was cultured CD8+ T cells from PBMCs, sampled from culture after CMV antigen stimulation. These TCRs come from a human donor in good health (CMV status not recorded). Some clones in this sample may be carry-over from other donors' samples.

This chain uses TRBV19 with TRBJ2-3; 11 bases are a match to TRBD1. The V gene end was trimmed by 7 bases and the J gene end by 3 bases; junction bases not matched to a gene: 9. The CDR3 loop spans 16 amino acids. Germline values: CDR1 LNHDA, CDR2 SQIVND (reference sequence). The CDR3 nucleotides are TGTGCCAGTACCCAGAAGGGGGACAGGGGGACAGATACGCAGTATTTT. Translated, it gives CASTQKGDRGTDTQYF. Using reference TRBV19 and TRBJ2-3 for the parts outside the CDR3, the full variable domain is DGGITQSPKYLFRKEGQNVTLSCEQNLNHDAMYWYRQDPGQGLRLIYYSQIVNDFQKGDIAEGYSVSREKKESFPLTVTSAQKNPTAFYLCASTQKGDRGTDTQYFGPGTRLTVL.

This chain joins TRBV7-9 and TRBJ2-5, with 9 bases identical to TRBD2. The germline V gene has CDR1 SEHNR and CDR2 FQNEAQ (reference sequence). CDR3 length equals 16 residues. J was trimmed by 2 bases and V by 5 bases; bases with no gene match: 9. Here the CDR3 reads CASSHPGRGGQETQYF. The CDR3 nucleotides read TGTGCCAGCAGCCATCCGGGGCGGGGGGGTCAAGAGACCCAGTACTTC.

This clonotype was found a few times. The J gene is TRBJ1-2, the V gene TRBV29-1; the D is unclear. The V end was cut by 6 bases, the J end by 4 bases, with 6 bases between. This CDR3 comprises 10 residues. Germline V gene lookup returns CDR1 SQVTM and CDR2 ANQGSEA. The CDR3 region is CSVIGYGYTF. DNA for the CDR3: TGCAGCGTAATAGGCTATGGCTACACCTTC.